This TCR beta chain stems from a study of shared clonotypes between healthy human individuals. The study's findings and limits: Clonotype sharing among donors was expected to depend on sequencing depth. Shared across several donors were roughly 5.3% of the naive CD4 clonotypes.

The table came from immunoSEQ multiplex PCR; TCRdb's copy has only in-frame clones and leaves some out. Of about 1 million clones listed, 75% to 80% are singletons. Note on this clone: Its specificity is not known.

This clonotype was obtained from a man aged 18 to 35 in good health. Some clones in this sample may be carry-over from other donors' samples. Sequences were obtained from memory CD4+ T cells from PBMCs. As to subset: CD45RA-negative fraction.

DNA for the CDR3: TGTGCCAGCAGCTTCAATTTTCAGGGGGCCAACCTGTACTTC. Its protein is CASSFNFQGANLYF. The rearrangement joins TRBV5-4 to TRBJ2-4; 8 bases line up with TRBD1. The CDR3 consists of 14 residues. The V segment lost 2 bases and the J segment 15 bases; nucleotides outside the gene matches: 13. Per the germline V gene, CDR1 is SGHNT and CDR2 is YYREEE (reference sequence).